These 27 T cell receptor beta chains share one sample of origin, sequenced in a study of blood T cell repertoires in COVID-19. Clones were read by immunoSEQ multiplex PCR, and TCRdb kept only the in-frame ones, dropping some. The table shows nearly 200,000 clones, with roughly 88% occurring only once. The sequenced sample was peripheral blood. The receptors come from a middle-aged woman who had recovered from COVID-19.

The chain employs TRBV28 and TRBJ1-1, with 12 bases matching TRBD1. Trimming at V came to 6 bases and at J to 6 bases, leaving 17 bases not matched to a gene. The CDR3 contains 18 residues. Per the germline V gene, CDR1 is MDHEN and CDR2 is SYDVKM. This chain's CDR3 is CASRTPRPGQGAFAEAFF. For the CDR3, the DNA is TGTGCCAGCAGAACTCCGCGCCCGGGACAGGGGGCTTTCGCTGAAGCTTTCTTT.

The gene calls are TRBV2 and TRBJ1-4; 7 positions agree with TRBD1. The CDR3 consists of 13 residues. The germline V gene has CDR1 SNHLY and CDR2 FYNNEI. The trim removed 5 bases at V and 5 bases at J, leaving 2 bases unmatched. This CDR3 reads CASSRTGNEKLFF. In DNA form, the CDR3 reads TGTGCCAGCAGTAGGACAGGAAATGAAAAACTGTTTTTT. The full variable domain, rest sourced from reference TRBV2 and TRBJ1-4, is EPEVTQTPSHQVTQMGQEVILRCVPISNHLYFYWYRQILGQKVEFLVSFYNNEISEKSEIFDDQFSVERPDGSNFTLKIRSTKLEDSAMYFCASSRTGNEKLFFGSGTQLSVL.

The rearrangement joins TRBV6-5 to TRBJ1-4, with TRBD1 matching over 9 bases. Germline V lookup: CDR1 MNHEY, CDR2 SVGAGI. V dropped 6 bases and J dropped 8; count of bases not matched to a gene: 7. The CDR3 covers 14 residues. The CDR3: CASSPTGGREKLFF. The CDR3 DNA reads TGTGCCAGCAGCCCGACAGGGGGAAGGGAAAAACTGTTTTTT.

The chain links TRBV2 to TRBJ1-4; 9 nucleotides line up with TRBD1. The germline gives CDR1 SNHLY, CDR2 FYNNEI. The junction had 3 bases not matched to a gene; V was cut back by 5 bases and J by 2 bases. This CDR3 has 15 amino acids. In DNA, the CDR3 is TGTGCCAGCAGTCCCGGGACAGGGACTAATGAAAAACTGTTTTTT. Translated: CASSPGTGTNEKLFF.

This chain joins TRBV11-2 and TRBJ1-5; D may be TRBD1 (5 bases). Germline V CDR1 and CDR2: SGHAT, FQNNGV. With 3 bases removed from V and 3 bases from J, the gap between germline ends came to 9 bases. The CDR3 length is 14 residues. CDR3 region: CASSFGGNNQPQHF. The CDR3 DNA reads TGTGCCAGCAGCTTCGGGGGAAACAATCAGCCCCAGCATTTT. The full variable domain, rest sourced from reference TRBV11-2 and TRBJ1-5, is EAGVAQSPRYKIIEKRQSVAFWCNPISGHATLYWYQQILGQGPKLLIQFQNNGVVDDSQLPKDRFSAERLKGVDSTLKIQPAKLEDSAVYLCASSFGGNNQPQHFGDGTRLSIL.

The chain has TRBV5-1 and TRBJ2-5; D possibly corresponds to TRBD1 (6 bases). The CDR3 length is 11 residues. The germline V gene has CDR1 SGHRS and CDR2 YFSETQ. V lost 7 bases to trimming and J lost 5 bases, with 9 bases between them. CDR3: CASHREETQYF. The CDR3 DNA reads as TGCGCCAGCCACAGGGAGGAGACCCAGTACTTC.

The chain combines TRBV7-2 with TRBJ2-1, with 14 bases that match TRBD2. Germline-derived CDR1 and CDR2 are SGHTA and FQGNSA. The CDR3 has 16 amino acids. J gave up 6 bases and V 4 bases, and 5 bases lay outside the gene matches. The CDR3 coding sequence is TGTGCCAGCAGCTCACGACTAGCGGGAGGGCCCAATGAGCAGTTCTTC. This sequence encodes CASSSRLAGGPNEQFF.

The chain recombines TRBV5-1 with TRBJ1-4; a weak D match, TRBD1 (6 bases). Deletions cut 0 bases from V and 0 bases from J, with 15 bases between. Looked up from germline, CDR1 is SGHRS and CDR2 is YFSETQ. The CDR3 has 18 residues. The CDR3 DNA follows: TGCGCCAGCAGCTTGGGCTTCGGACAGACCTCAACTAATGAAAAACTGTTTTTT. Its translation is CASSLGFGQTSTNEKLFF.

This clone has just one count. V is TRBV19 and J is TRBJ2-1; 13 bases are shared with TRBD2. CDR1 and CDR2 (germline): LNHDA, SQIVND (reference sequence). V lost 3 bases and J lost 5; bases outside the gene matches: 4. The CDR3 is made up of 16 amino acids. This CDR3 is CASSIRLAGGNNEQFF. DNA of the CDR3: TGTGCCAGTAGTATTCGACTAGCGGGAGGTAACAATGAGCAGTTCTTC. Full variable domain (rest looked up from reference TRBV19 and TRBJ2-1): DGGITQSPKYLFRKEGQNVTLSCEQNLNHDAMYWYRQDPGQGLRLIYYSQIVNDFQKGDIAEGYSVSREKKESFPLTVTSAQKNPTAFYLCASSIRLAGGNNEQFFGPGTRLTVL.

This chain links TRBV7-9 with TRBJ1-1; tentative D call: TRBD1 (5 bases). Germline V gene data show CDR1 as SEHNR and CDR2 as FQNEAQ (reference sequence). Between the trimmed V and J ends, which lost 2 bases and 8 bases, there was a span of 12 bases. The CDR3 is made up of 13 amino acids. The CDR3 coding sequence is TGTGCCAGCAGCTTACTACTGGACAACGAAGCTTTCTTT. This translates into CASSLLLDNEAFF.

A few counts support this clone. The chain links TRBV12-3 or TRBV12-4 to TRBJ1-1; the D is unclear. Between the trimmed V and J ends, which lost 6 bases and 3 bases, there was a span of 2 bases. There are 10 residues in the CDR3. The CDR3 sequence: CASSDTEAFF. The CDR3 DNA follows: TGTGCCAGCAGCGACACTGAAGCTTTCTTT.

The genes are TRBV11-2 and TRBJ2-3; 8 positions match TRBD1. Germline loops: CDR1 SGHAT, CDR2 FQNNGV. V dropped 7 bases and J dropped 0; count of bases not matched to a gene: 9. The CDR3 contains 16 residues. The CDR3, as DNA: TGTGCCAGCAACCACGGGACAGGCCCTAGCACAGATACGCAGTATTTT. It encodes CASNHGTGPSTDTQYF.

This chain joins TRBV3-1 (or the pseudogene TRBV3-2) and TRBJ2-7, with 7 positions matching TRBD2. Germline CDR1 reads LGHDT; CDR2 reads YNNKEL (reference sequence). This CDR3 region has 15 residues. V was clipped by 6 bases and J by 0 bases; unmatched bases: 8. This chain's CDR3 is CASRPASGVSYEQYF. CDR3 DNA sequence: TGTGCCAGCAGACCAGCTAGCGGCGTCTCCTACGAGCAGTACTTC.

The sample holds a few counts of this clone. The chain uses TRBV4-2 and TRBJ1-3; D is perhaps TRBD1 (6 bases). CDR3 length equals 16 residues. Looked up from germline, CDR1 is LGHNA and CDR2 is YNFKEQ. Trimming stripped 0 bases from V and 0 bases from J, with 9 bases between. This CDR3 reads CASSQDGGSSGNTIYF. CDR3 in DNA: TGTGCCAGCAGCCAAGATGGGGGCAGCTCTGGAAACACCATATATTTT.

J is TRBJ2-7 and V is TRBV2, with TRBD1 identical over 7 bases. The V gene end was trimmed by 7 bases and the J gene end by 6 bases; junction bases not matched to a gene: 24. The CDR3 has 18 amino acids. Germline CDR1 and CDR2: SNHLY and FYNNEI. This chain's CDR3 is CASNPSYKRQGDLFEQYF. CDR3 bases: TGTGCCAGCAACCCTAGTTACAAACGACAGGGTGATTTGTTCGAGCAGTACTTC.

This clone was counted a single time. This sequence joins TRBV6-4 and TRBJ2-3, with 12 bases lining up with TRBD2. Germline V gene sequence: CDR1 MRHNA, CDR2 SNTAGT. The CDR3 is 16 residues long. Trimming at V came to 6 bases and at J to 6 bases, leaving 10 bases not matched to a gene. For the CDR3, the DNA is TGTGCCAGCAGCCCGACTAGCGGGAGTTGGACGGATACGCAGTATTTT. Residues: CASSPTSGSWTDTQYF.

This sequence joins TRBV4-2 and TRBJ2-3, with TRBD2 identical over 9 bases. Losses at the gene ends were 7 bases for V and 1 base for J; bases not matched to a gene: 6. The germline V gene encodes CDR1 LGHNA and CDR2 YNFKEQ. CDR3 length equals 15 residues. The CDR3 DNA follows: TGTGCCAGCACTGCAGCGGGAGGAGGCACAGATACGCAGTATTTT. Translation gives CASTAAGGGTDTQYF.

This chain uses TRBV5-8 with TRBJ2-3; no firm D call. The CDR3 totals 13 residues. The ends were cut back, 4 bases at V and 0 bases at J, with 6 bases in the middle. Germline-derived CDR1 and CDR2 are SGHTS and YDEGEE. CDR3 sequence (DNA): TGTGCCAGCAGCCCCGGTAGCACAGATACGCAGTATTTT. Residues: CASSPGSTDTQYF.

The chain is built from TRBV20-1 and TRBJ2-1; weak D call: TRBD2 (5 bases). Trimming removed 0 bases at V and 12 bases at J, with 9 bases between. The CDR3 runs 11 residues. Germline V gene lookup returns CDR1 DFQATT and CDR2 SNEGSKA (reference sequence). The CDR3 region is CSAREDFRQFF. The CDR3 DNA is TGCAGTGCTAGAGAGGACTTCCGGCAGTTCTTC.

The rearrangement uses TRBV29-1 and TRBJ1-5; D is unresolved. The germline V gene has CDR1 SQVTM and CDR2 ANQGSEA. The germline V and J ends were trimmed by 6 bases and 6 bases, with 18 bases remaining between them. CDR3 length: 14 amino acids. CDR3 DNA: TGCAGCGTAGGACGGGGTGGTGAGGGTCAGCCCCAGCATTTT. It translates to CSVGRGGEGQPQHF.

This clone was observed a single time. The CDR3 spells CASSEPTGDTYNSPLHF. DNA of the CDR3: TGTGCCAGCAGTGAACCGACAGGGGATACCTATAATTCACCCCTCCACTTT. The genes are TRBV6-1 and TRBJ1-6, with 8 bases aligning to TRBD1. CDR1 is MNHNS and CDR2 is SASEGT in the germline V gene. This CDR3 spans 17 amino acids. The V and J ends lost 2 bases and 2 bases, in that order; junction bases with no gene match: 5.

The chain couples TRBV19 to TRBJ2-1; the D is unclear. The CDR3 length is 13 residues. Germline CDR1 and CDR2: LNHDA and SQIVND (reference sequence). The V and J ends lost 4 bases and 7 bases respectively, with 11 bases between them. The CDR3 protein is CASSTPPVNEQFF. The CDR3 DNA is TGTGCCAGTAGTACCCCCCCAGTAAATGAGCAGTTCTTC. Full variable domain (rest looked up from reference TRBV19 and TRBJ2-1): DGGITQSPKYLFRKEGQNVTLSCEQNLNHDAMYWYRQDPGQGLRLIYYSQIVNDFQKGDIAEGYSVSREKKESFPLTVTSAQKNPTAFYLCASSTPPVNEQFFGPGTRLTVL.

The rearrangement links TRBV5-1 to TRBJ2-5, with D possibly TRBD1 on 5 matching bases. CDR1 and CDR2 (germline): SGHRS, YFSETQ. The V end lost 7 bases, the J end lost 1 base, and 17 bases lay between the germline ends. The CDR3 is made up of 15 amino acids. The CDR3 loop reads CASRGEGASQETQYF. For the CDR3, the DNA is TGCGCCAGCCGAGGTGAAGGGGCTTCCCAAGAGACCCAGTACTTC. Drawing the rest from reference TRBV5-1 and TRBJ2-5, the complete variable domain is KAGVTQTPRYLIKTRGQQVTLSCSPISGHRSVSWYQQTPGQGLQFLFEYFSETQRNKGNFPGRFSGRQFSNSRSEMNVSTLELGDSALYLCASRGEGASQETQYFGPGTRLLVL.

This chain joins TRBV12-3 or TRBV12-4 and TRBJ2-5; 9 bases agree with TRBD2. Unmatched junction bases numbered 4, after V lost 6 bases and J lost 5 bases. The CDR3 length is 13 residues. CDR3 amino acids: CASRTTSGETQYF. DNA of the CDR3: TGTGCCAGCAGAACAACTAGCGGGGAGACCCAGTACTTC.

This chain connects TRBV5-1 to TRBJ2-7; 10 bases match TRBD2. The CDR3 contains 15 residues. Germline V gene lookup returns CDR1 SGHRS and CDR2 YFSETQ. Trimming took 0 bases from V and 6 from J; bases not matched to a gene: 6. CDR3 nucleotides: TGCGCCAGCAGCTTGGGGCTAGCGGGAGTCGGCGAGCAGTACTTC. This encodes CASSLGLAGVGEQYF.

The CDR3 is CATDLAGGNEQYF. CDR3 sequence (DNA): TGTGCCACCGACCTAGCGGGAGGCAACGAGCAGTACTTC. The rearrangement uses TRBV6-5 and TRBJ2-7, with 11 nucleotides matching TRBD2. With V trimmed by 10 bases and J by 5 bases, 7 bases remained unmatched. This CDR3 contains 13 residues. Per the germline V gene, CDR1 is MNHEY and CDR2 is SVGAGI.

This clone came up once. This chain uses TRBV29-1 with TRBJ2-2, with TRBD1 matching over 7 bases. Looked up from germline, CDR1 is SQVTM and CDR2 is ANQGSEA. V lost 2 bases, J lost 3 bases, and 9 bases stayed unmatched. The CDR3 covers 16 residues. CDR3 region: CSVEHEGARDTGELFF. The CDR3 DNA reads TGCAGCGTTGAACATGAGGGGGCAAGGGACACCGGGGAGCTGTTTTTT.